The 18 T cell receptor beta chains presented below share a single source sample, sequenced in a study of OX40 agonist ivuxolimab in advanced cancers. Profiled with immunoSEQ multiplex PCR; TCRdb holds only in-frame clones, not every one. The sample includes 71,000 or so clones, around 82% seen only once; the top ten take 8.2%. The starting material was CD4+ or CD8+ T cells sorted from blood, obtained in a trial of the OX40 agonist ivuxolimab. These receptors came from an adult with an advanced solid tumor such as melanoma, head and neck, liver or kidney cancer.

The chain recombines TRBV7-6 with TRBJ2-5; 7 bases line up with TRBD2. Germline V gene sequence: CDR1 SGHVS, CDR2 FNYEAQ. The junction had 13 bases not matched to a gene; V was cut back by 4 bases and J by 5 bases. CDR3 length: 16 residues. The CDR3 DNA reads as TGTGCCAGCAGCTCGAGACAGACCGGGGGGTGGGAGACCCAGTACTTC. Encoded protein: CASSSRQTGGWETQYF.

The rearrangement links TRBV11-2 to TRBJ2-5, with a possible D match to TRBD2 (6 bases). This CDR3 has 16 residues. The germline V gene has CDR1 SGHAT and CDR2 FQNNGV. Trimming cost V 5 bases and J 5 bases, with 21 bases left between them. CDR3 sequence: CASSPRDRAGLETQYF. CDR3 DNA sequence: TGTGCCAGCAGCCCCCGGGACCGCGCGGGGCTTGAGACCCAGTACTTC.

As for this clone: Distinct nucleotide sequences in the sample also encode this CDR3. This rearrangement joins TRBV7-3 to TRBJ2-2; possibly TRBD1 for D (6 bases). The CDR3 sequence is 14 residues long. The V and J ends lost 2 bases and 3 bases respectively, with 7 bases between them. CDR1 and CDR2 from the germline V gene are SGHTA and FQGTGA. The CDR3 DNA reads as TGTGCCAGCAGCTTATCAGGGGACACCGGGGAGCTGTTTTTT. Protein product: CASSLSGDTGELFF.

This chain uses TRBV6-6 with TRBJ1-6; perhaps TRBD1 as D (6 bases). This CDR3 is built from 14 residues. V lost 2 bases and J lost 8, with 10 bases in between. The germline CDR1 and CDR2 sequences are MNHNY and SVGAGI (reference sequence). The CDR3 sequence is CASSYGGGDSPLHF. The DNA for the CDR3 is TGTGCCAGCAGTTACGGGGGCGGTGATTCACCCCTCCACTTT.

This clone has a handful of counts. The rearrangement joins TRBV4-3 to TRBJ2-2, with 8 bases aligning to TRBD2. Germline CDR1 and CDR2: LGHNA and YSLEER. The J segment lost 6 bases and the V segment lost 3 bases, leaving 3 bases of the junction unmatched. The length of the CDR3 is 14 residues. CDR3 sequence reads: CASSHQRESGELFF. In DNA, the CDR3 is TGCGCCAGCAGCCATCAGCGGGAGTCCGGGGAGCTGTTTTTT.

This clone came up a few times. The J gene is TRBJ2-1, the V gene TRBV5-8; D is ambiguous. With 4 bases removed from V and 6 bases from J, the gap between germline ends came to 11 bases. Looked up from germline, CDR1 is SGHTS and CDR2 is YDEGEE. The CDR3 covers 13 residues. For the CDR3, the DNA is TGTGCCAGCAGCCCCTACCTATTCAATGAGCAGTTCTTC. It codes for CASSPYLFNEQFF.

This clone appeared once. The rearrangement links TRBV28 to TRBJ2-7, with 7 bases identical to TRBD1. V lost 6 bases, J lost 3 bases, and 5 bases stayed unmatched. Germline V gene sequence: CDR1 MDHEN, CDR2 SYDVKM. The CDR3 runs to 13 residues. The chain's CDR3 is CASRSGTDYEQYF. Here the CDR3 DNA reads TGTGCCAGCAGGTCCGGGACAGACTACGAGCAGTACTTC.

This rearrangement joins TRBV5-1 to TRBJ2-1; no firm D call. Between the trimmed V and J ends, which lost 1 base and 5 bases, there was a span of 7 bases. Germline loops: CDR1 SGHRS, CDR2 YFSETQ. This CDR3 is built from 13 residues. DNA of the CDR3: TGCGCCAGCAGCTTGAGTGGGGACAATGAGCAGTTCTTC. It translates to CASSLSGDNEQFF.

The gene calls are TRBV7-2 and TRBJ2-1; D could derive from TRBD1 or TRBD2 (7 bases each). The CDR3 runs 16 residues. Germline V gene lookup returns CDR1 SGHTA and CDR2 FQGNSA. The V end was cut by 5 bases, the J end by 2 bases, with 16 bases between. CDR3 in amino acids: CASSPVSGTAYNEQFF. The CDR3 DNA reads TGTGCCAGCAGCCCCGTCAGCGGGACAGCCTACAATGAGCAGTTCTTC.

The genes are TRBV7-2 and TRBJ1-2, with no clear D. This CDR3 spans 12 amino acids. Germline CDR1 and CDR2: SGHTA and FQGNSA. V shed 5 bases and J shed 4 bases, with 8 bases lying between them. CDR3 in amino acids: CASSRDGYGYTF. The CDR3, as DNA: TGTGCCAGCAGCCGAGATGGCTATGGCTACACCTTC.

CDR3 sequence reads: CASSAQGRNEQFF. The CDR3 DNA is TGTGCCAGCAGTGCCCAGGGGAGGAATGAGCAGTTCTTC. The rearrangement links TRBV6-4 to TRBJ2-1; D may correspond to TRBD1 or TRBD2 (6 bases each). CDR3 length: 13 residues. Between the trimmed V and J ends, which lost 4 bases and 7 bases, there was a span of 11 bases. Germline CDR1 MRHNA, CDR2 SNTAGT.

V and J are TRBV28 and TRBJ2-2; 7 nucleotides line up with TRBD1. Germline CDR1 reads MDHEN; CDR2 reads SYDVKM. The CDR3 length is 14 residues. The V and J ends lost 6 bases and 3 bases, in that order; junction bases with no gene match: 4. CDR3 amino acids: CASSHRGHTGELFF. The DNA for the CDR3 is TGTGCCAGCAGCCACAGGGGTCACACCGGGGAGCTGTTTTTT. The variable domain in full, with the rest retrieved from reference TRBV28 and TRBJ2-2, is DVKVTQSSRYLVKRTGEKVFLECVQDMDHENMFWYRQDPGLGLRLIYFSYDVKMKEKGDIPEGYSVSREKKERFSLILESASTNQTSMYLCASSHRGHTGELFFGEGSRLTVL.

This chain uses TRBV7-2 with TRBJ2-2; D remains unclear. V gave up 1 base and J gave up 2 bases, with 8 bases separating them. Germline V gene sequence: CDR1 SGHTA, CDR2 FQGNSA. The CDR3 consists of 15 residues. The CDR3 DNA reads TGTGCCAGCAGCTTAGTCGGGCTCAACACCGGGGAGCTGTTTTTT. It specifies CASSLVGLNTGELFF.

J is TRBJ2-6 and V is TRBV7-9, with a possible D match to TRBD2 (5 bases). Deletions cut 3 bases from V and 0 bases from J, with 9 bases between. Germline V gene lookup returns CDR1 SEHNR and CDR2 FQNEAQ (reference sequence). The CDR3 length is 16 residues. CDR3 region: CASSLEARSGANVLTF. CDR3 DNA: TGTGCCAGCAGCTTGGAGGCCCGCTCTGGGGCCAACGTCCTGACTTTC. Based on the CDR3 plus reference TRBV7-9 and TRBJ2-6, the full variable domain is DTGVSQNPRHKITKRGQNVTFRCDPISEHNRLYWYRQTLGQGPEFLTYFQNEAQLEKSRLLSDRFSAERPKGSFSTLEIQRTEQGDSAMYLCASSLEARSGANVLTFGAGSRLTVL.

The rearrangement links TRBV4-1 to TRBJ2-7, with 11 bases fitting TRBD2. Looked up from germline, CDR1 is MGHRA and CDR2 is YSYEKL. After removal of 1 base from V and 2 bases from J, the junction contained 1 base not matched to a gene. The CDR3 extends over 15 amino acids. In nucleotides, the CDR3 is TGCGCCAGCAGCCAAGCTAGCGGGGGGCCCTACGAGCAGTACGTC. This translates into CASSQASGGPYEQYV.

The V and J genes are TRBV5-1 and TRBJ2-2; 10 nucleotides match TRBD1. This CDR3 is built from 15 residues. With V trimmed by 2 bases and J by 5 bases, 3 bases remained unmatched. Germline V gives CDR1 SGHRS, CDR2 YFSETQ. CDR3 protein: CASSFRTGGTGELFF. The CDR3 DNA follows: TGCGCCAGCAGCTTTCGGACAGGGGGGACCGGGGAGCTGTTTTTT. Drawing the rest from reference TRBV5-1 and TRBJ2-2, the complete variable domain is KAGVTQTPRYLIKTRGQQVTLSCSPISGHRSVSWYQQTPGQGLQFLFEYFSETQRNKGNFPGRFSGRQFSNSRSEMNVSTLELGDSALYLCASSFRTGGTGELFFGEGSRLTVL.

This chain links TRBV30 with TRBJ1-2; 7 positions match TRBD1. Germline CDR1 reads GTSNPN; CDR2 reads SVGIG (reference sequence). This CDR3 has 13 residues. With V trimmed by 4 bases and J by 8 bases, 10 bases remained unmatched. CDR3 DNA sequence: TGTGCCTGGAACGCCAACAGGGGTTCCGGCTACACCTTC. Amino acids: CAWNANRGSGYTF.

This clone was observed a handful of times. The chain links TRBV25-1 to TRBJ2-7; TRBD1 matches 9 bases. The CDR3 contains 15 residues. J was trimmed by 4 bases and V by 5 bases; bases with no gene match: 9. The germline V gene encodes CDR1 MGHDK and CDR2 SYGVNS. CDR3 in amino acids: CASSPGNRGQYEQYV. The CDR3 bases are TGTGCCAGCAGTCCGGGAAACAGGGGGCAATACGAGCAGTACGTC.